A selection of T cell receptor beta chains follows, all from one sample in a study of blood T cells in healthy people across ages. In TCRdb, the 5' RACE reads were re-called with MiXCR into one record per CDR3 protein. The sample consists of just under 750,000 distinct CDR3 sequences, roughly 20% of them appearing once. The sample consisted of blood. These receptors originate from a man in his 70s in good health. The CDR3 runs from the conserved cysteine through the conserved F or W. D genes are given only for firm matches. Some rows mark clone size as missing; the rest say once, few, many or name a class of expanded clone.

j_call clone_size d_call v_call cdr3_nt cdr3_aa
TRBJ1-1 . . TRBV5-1 TGCGCCAGCAACAGAGACCCCCACAACACTGAAGCTTTCTTT CASNRDPHNTEAFF
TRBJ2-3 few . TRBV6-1 TGTGCCAGCAGTGAGGGTCTAGCCACAGATACGCAGTATTTT CASSEGLATDTQYF
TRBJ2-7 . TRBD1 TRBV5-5 TGTGCCAGCAGCACTGGACAGGGCAGGTACGAGCAGTACTTC CASSTGQGRYEQYF
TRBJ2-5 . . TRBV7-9 TGTGCCAGCAGCTTAAGTGTCCGGGGGGCCATGATTGGATTC CASSLSVRGAMIGF
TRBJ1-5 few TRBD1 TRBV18 TGTGCCAGCTCACCCCGGGACAGAGGACAGCCCCAGCATTTT CASSPRDRGQPQHF
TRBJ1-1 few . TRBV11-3 TGTGCCAGCAGCAGGGGTTATGAAGCTTTCTTT CASSRGYEAFF
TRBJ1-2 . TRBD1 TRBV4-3 TGCGCCAGCAGCCAAAACAGGGGGGATGGCTACACCTTC CASSQNRGDGYTF
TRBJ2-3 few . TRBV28 TGTGCCAGCAGTCCTACAACAGGGAAAAGTACAGATACGCAGTATTTT CASSPTTGKSTDTQYF
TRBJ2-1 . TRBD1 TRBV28 TGTGCCAGCAGTTTGGTGATTTTGCCCGGACAGGGGGCACGAAATGAGCAGTTCTTC CASSLVILPGQGARNEQFF
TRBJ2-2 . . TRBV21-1 TGTGCCAGCAGCAATGGGGACGGGGAGCTGTTTTTT CASSNGDGELFF
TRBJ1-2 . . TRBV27 TGTGCCAGCTCCGTGAAACGATCTAACTATGGCTACACCTTC CASSVKRSNYGYTF
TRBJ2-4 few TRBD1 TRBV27 TGTGCCAGCAGTTCGGACAGGGGGGTTTTCCCCAAAAACATTCAGTACTTC CASSSDRGVFPKNIQYF
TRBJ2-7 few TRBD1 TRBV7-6 TGTGCCAGCAGCTTAGCTTCAGGGGGCCCATGGGAGCAGTACTTC CASSLASGGPWEQYF
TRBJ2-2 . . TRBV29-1 TGCAGCGTTGGGTACAGTCGCACCGGGGAGCTGTTTTTT CSVGYSRTGELFF
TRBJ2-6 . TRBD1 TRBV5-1 TGCGCCAGCAGCTTGGCTCCGACAGGGGGCTTTGGGGCCAACGTCCTGACTTTC CASSLAPTGGFGANVLTF
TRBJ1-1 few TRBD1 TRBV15 TGTGCCACCAGCAGGACAGGGGACACTGAAGCTTTCTTT CATSRTGDTEAFF
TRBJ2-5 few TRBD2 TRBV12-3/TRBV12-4 TGTGCCAGCAGTTTAAAGCTAGCGGGGGAAGAGACCCAGTACTTC CASSLKLAGEETQYF
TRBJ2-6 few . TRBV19 TGTGCCAGTAGTACATCATATGGCCGCTTCCGGGACAACCCCTCTGGGGCCAACGTCCTGACTTTC CASSTSYGRFRDNPSGANVLTF
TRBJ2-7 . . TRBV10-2 TGCGCCAGCAGTGATTTTGGGGGGCGGTCACACGAGCAGTACTTC CASSDFGGRSHEQYF
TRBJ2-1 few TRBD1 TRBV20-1 TGCAGTGCTTCCGGGACAGGGGGCTACAATGAGCAGTTCTTC CSASGTGGYNEQFF
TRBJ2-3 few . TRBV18 TGTGCCAGCTCACCGCTGGGCGTAAGCACAGATACGCAGTATTTT CASSPLGVSTDTQYF
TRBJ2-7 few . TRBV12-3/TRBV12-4 TGTGCCAGCAGTCAACGGATGGACAGCTACGAGCAGTACTTC CASSQRMDSYEQYF
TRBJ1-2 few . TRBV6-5 TGTGCCAGCAGTTACTCGGGGGTAATTGGCTACACCTTC CASSYSGVIGYTF
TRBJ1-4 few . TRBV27 TGTGCCAGCAGTTTATCCTTCCACGGGGAAAAACTGTTTTTT CASSLSFHGEKLFF